This TCR beta chain was recovered during a study of blood T cell repertoires in COVID-19. Study overall: Acute-phase and convalescent COVID-19 samples originated in the United States, Italy and Spain. PBMCs, B-cell-depleted T cells, or T cells provided the cDNA or gDNA that made up the material.

Assay used: immunoSEQ multiplex PCR; TCRdb lists only in-frame clones, some missing. The profile shows some 300,000 clones, 90% of them singletons. The germline V gene has CDR1 MDHEN and CDR2 SYDVKM. This CDR3 contains 17 residues. Losses at the gene ends were 7 bases for V and 3 bases for J; bases not matched to a gene: 11. Seattle participants joined during active infection and were tracked over time. The V gene is TRBV28, the J gene TRBJ1-3; 11 positions agree with TRBD1. This clonotype was sampled from a woman between 40 and 55 years old with COVID-19, enrolled during active disease. The sample was peripheral blood. CDR3 nucleotides: TGTGCCAGCAATTGGCCGGGACAGGGGGGAGATGGAAACACCATATATTTT. This codes for CASNWPGQGGDGNTIYF. Full variable domain (outside the CDR3, taken from reference TRBV28 and TRBJ1-3): DVKVTQSSRYLVKRTGEKVFLECVQDMDHENMFWYRQDPGLGLRLIYFSYDVKMKEKGDIPEGYSVSREKKERFSLILESASTNQTSMYLCASNWPGQGGDGNTIYFGEGSWLTVV.